This TCR beta chain was identified during a study of memory CD4+ T cells and cytomegalovirus serostatus. Here immunoSEQ multiplex PCR was the method, and the copy in TCRdb shows in-frame clones only, minus some. The data show roughly 45,000 clones, about 73% seen once. This CDR3 has 18 residues. Trimming cost V 6 bases and J 9 bases, with 30 bases left between them. The germline CDR1 and CDR2 sequences are SGHTA and FQGNSA. Single viable CD3+CD4+CD8-CD45RO+ cells were sorted as the memory CD4+ T cells. Sequencing input: memory CD4+ T cells from blood. This chain connects TRBV7-2 to TRBJ1-3; D not certain. The sequence was collected from an adult in good health and CMV-seronegative. CDR3 in amino acids: CASSPPPRTLGSRGTIYF. CDR3 in DNA: TGTGCCAGCAGTCCCCCGCCCCGCACGTTAGGTAGTAGAGGCACCATATATTTT.